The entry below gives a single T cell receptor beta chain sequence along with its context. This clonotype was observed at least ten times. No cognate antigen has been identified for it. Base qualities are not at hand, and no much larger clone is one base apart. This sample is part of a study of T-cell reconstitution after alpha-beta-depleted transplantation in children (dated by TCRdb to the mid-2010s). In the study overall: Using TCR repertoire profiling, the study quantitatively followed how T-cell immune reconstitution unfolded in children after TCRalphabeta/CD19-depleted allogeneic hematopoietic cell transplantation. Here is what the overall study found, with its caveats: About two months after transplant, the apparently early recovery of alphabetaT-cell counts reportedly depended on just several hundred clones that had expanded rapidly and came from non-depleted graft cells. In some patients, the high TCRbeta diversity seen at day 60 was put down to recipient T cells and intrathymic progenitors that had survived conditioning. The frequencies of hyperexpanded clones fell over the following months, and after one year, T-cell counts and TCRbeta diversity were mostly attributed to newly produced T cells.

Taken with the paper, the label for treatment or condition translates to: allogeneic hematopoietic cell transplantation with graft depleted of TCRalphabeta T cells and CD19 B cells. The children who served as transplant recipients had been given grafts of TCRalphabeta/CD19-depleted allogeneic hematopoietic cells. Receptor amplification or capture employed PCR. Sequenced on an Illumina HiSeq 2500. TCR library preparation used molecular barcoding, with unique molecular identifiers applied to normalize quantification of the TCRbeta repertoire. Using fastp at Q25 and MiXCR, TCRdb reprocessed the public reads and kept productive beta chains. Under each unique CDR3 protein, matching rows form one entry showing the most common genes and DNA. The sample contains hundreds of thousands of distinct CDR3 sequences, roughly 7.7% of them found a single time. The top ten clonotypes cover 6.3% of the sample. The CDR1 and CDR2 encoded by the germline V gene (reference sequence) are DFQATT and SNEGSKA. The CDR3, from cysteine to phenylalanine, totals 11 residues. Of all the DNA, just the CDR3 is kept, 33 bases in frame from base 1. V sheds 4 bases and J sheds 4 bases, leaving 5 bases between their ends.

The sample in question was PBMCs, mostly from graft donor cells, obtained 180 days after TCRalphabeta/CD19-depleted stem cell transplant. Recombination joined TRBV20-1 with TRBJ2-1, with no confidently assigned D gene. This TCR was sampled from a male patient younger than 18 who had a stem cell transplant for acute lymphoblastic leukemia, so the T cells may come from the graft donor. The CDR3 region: CSAIGYNEQFF. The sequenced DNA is TGCAGTGCTATAGGTTACAATGAGCAGTTCTTC.